Listed here are 29 T cell receptor beta chains from one sample, sequenced in a study of vaccination and CD4 T cells after COVID-19. The Oncomine TCR Beta short-read assay was what sequenced the DNA obtained from cultured CD4+ T cells. Genomic DNA was isolated from CD4+ T cells that had been cultured. TCRdb independently ran MiXCR on the PCR reads; one entry per CDR3 protein. The repertoire holds several thousand distinct CDR3 sequences, 38% seen once, with roughly 26% in the top ten. Treatment reported: approximately nine-day PBMC culture with coronavirus spike peptide pools or control peptides (ViraFEST assay). CD4+ T cells that came from the unexposed donor were collected before the COVID-19 pandemic (2011-2018). These receptors have no known antigen. Sample: CD4+ T cells from blood, cultured in vitro. The receptor set was obtained from a human donor in good health.

This sequence joins TRBV28 and TRBJ2-7; 8 bases line up with TRBD2. CDR1 is MDHEN and CDR2 is SYDVKM in the germline V gene. This CDR3 is built from 14 residues. Trimming at V came to 3 bases and at J to 3 bases, leaving 4 bases not matched to a gene. CDR3 amino acids: CASSFGGRIYEQYF. Written as DNA, the CDR3 is TGTGCCAGCAGTTTCGGCGGGAGGATCTACGAGCAGTACTTC.

V and J are TRBV25-1 and TRBJ1-5; TRBD1 is a possible D gene (6 bases). V shed 3 bases and J shed 11 bases, with 20 bases lying between them. Per germline, CDR1 MGHDK and CDR2 SYGVNS. This CDR3 spans 15 amino acids. In DNA, the CDR3 is TGTGCCAGCAGTGACAAAACAGGGACCGGGGGAGCCCAGCATTTT. Translating gives CASSDKTGTGGAQHF.

V and J are TRBV19 and TRBJ1-2, with 8 bases lining up with TRBD1. Trimming took 5 bases from V and 4 from J; bases not matched to a gene: 6. Germline CDR1 LNHDA, CDR2 SQIVND (reference sequence). The CDR3 spans 14 residues. The CDR3, as DNA: TGTGCCAGTAGTTTATCAGGGACAGGCTATGGCTACACCTTC. Encoded protein: CASSLSGTGYGYTF.

This clonotype is labeled medium-sized. The chain couples TRBV7-6 to TRBJ2-5, with TRBD1 as a possible D gene (5 bases). This CDR3 is 14 amino acids long. Looked up from germline, CDR1 is SGHVS and CDR2 is FNYEAQ. With 4 bases removed from V and 1 base from J, the gap between germline ends came to 10 bases. Here the CDR3 DNA reads TGTGCCAGCAGCTCCTGGCAGGGCCAAGAGACCCAGTACTTC. Its protein is CASSSWQGQETQYF. Combining the CDR3 with reference TRBV7-6 and TRBJ2-5 gives the whole variable domain GAGVSQSPRYKVTKRGQDVALRCDPISGHVSLYWYRQALGQGPEFLTYFNYEAQQDKSGLPNDRFSAERPEGSISTLTIQRTEQRDSAMYRCASSSWQGQETQYFGPGTRLLVL.

This clonotype has just a few counts. The chain combines TRBV7-9 with TRBJ1-5, with D unclear. The CDR3 runs 15 residues. Trimming left V 5 bases short and J 1 base short, with 12 bases between. Germline V lookup: CDR1 SEHNR, CDR2 FQNEAQ (reference sequence). This CDR3 reads CASSPDGFSNQPQHF. The CDR3 nucleotides are TGTGCCAGCAGCCCCGACGGGTTCAGCAATCAGCCCCAGCATTTT.

In DNA, the CDR3 is TGTGCCAGCAGGGAACAGGGGCGGACTCTCCACAACACCGGGGAGCTGTTTTTT. This encodes CASREQGRTLHNTGELFF. The V and J genes are TRBV7-8 and TRBJ2-2, with 7 bases aligning to TRBD1. J gave up 2 bases and V 6 bases, and 15 bases lay outside the gene matches. CDR3 length: 18 residues. The germline V gene encodes CDR1 SGHVS and CDR2 FQNEAQ.

This clonotype was picked up a small number of times. The chain employs TRBV24-1 and TRBJ1-1, with TRBD1 matching over 7 bases. The J segment lost 4 bases and the V segment lost 2 bases, leaving 3 bases of the junction unmatched. The CDR3 is 14 residues long. Germline V lookup: CDR1 KGHDR, CDR2 SFDVKD. The CDR3 DNA is TGTGCCACCAGTGATTCAGGGGGTAGCACTGAAGCTTTCTTT. Translated, it gives CATSDSGGSTEAFF.

This clonotype has just a few counts. The J gene is TRBJ1-2, the V gene TRBV28; D is unclear. Germline values: CDR1 MDHEN, CDR2 SYDVKM. The V and J ends lost 5 bases and 2 bases respectively, with 6 bases between them. CDR3 length equals 12 residues. This CDR3 is CASSLGNYGYTF. CDR3 nucleotide sequence: TGTGCCAGCAGTCTGGGGAACTATGGCTACACCTTC.

The rearrangement links TRBV19 to TRBJ1-1, with 7 positions matching TRBD1. J gave up 3 bases and V 6 bases, and 7 bases lay outside the gene matches. This CDR3 contains 14 residues. Germline assignment: CDR1 LNHDA and CDR2 SQIVND (reference sequence). CDR3 amino acids: CASRPGQEDTEAFF. The CDR3 bases are TGTGCCAGTAGACCTGGACAGGAGGACACTGAAGCTTTCTTT.

This clonotype was counted between two and nine times. The rearrangement links TRBV10-3 to TRBJ2-6; tentative D call: TRBD1 (5 bases). Trimming stripped 4 bases from V and 2 bases from J, with 9 bases between. The CDR3 loop spans 15 amino acids. CDR1 ENHRY and CDR2 SYGVKD come from the germline V gene. The CDR3 loop reads CAISASTAGANVLTF. DNA of the CDR3: TGTGCCATCAGTGCATCGACAGCTGGGGCCAACGTCCTGACTTTC.

The chain joins TRBV7-3 to TRBJ1-1, with D maybe TRBD1 (5 bases). Germline V gene data show CDR1 as SGHTA and CDR2 as FQGTGA. The CDR3 length is 13 residues. V was cut by 6 bases and J by 3 bases, with 11 bases left in between. CDR3 protein: CASSSSRDTEAFF. In DNA form, the CDR3 reads TGTGCCAGCAGTTCCAGCAGGGACACTGAAGCTTTCTTT.

This clonotype was found a few times. The chain is built from TRBV7-2 and TRBJ1-1; 8 bases align to TRBD1. The ends lost 5 bases at V and 6 bases at J; junction bases unmatched: 8. Looked up from germline, CDR1 is SGHTA and CDR2 is FQGNSA. The CDR3 sequence is 14 residues long. The CDR3 nucleotides are TGTGCCAGCAGCGGGTGGACAGGGAGCCCTGAAGCTTTCTTT. It specifies CASSGWTGSPEAFF.

This clonotype was found a few times. V is TRBV20-1 and J is TRBJ2-1; D remains ambiguous. From germline, CDR1 is DFQATT and CDR2 SNEGSKA (reference sequence). This CDR3 has 12 residues. Between the trimmed V and J ends, which lost 1 base and 5 bases, there was a span of 6 bases. DNA for the CDR3: TGCAGTGCTAGAGCCGGAGACAATGAGCAGTTCTTC. This sequence encodes CSARAGDNEQFF.

This clonotype has only one observation. J is TRBJ1-3 and V is TRBV10-1; 8 bases fit TRBD1. This CDR3 comprises 16 residues. V shed 6 bases, J shed 1 base, and the junction held 8 bases outside the gene matches. The germline V gene encodes CDR1 WNHNN and CDR2 SYGVQD (reference sequence). The DNA of the CDR3 is TGCGCCAGCAGCGGACAGGGAAGAACTTCTGGAAACACCATATATTTT. It is translated as CASSGQGRTSGNTIYF.

This clonotype is categorized as medium-sized. The rearrangement joins TRBV2 to TRBJ1-2, with no clear D. Germline assignment: CDR1 SNHLY and CDR2 FYNNEI. The CDR3 has 14 amino acids. Between the trimmed V and J ends, which lost 3 bases and 0 bases, there was a span of 8 bases. The CDR3: CASSETGTNYGYTF. The CDR3 DNA is TGTGCCAGCAGTGAGACGGGTACTAACTATGGCTACACCTTC.

The chain combines TRBV4-2 with TRBJ2-3, with 11 bases identical to TRBD2. V lost 1 base and J lost 3; bases outside the gene matches: 3. Germline CDR1 LGHNA, CDR2 YNFKEQ. The CDR3 spans 16 residues. The CDR3 reads CASSQVLAGDTDTQYF. The CDR3 DNA follows: TGTGCCAGCAGCCAAGTACTAGCGGGAGATACAGATACGCAGTATTTT.

The genes are TRBV19 and TRBJ2-1; 12 nucleotides match TRBD2. Trimming at V came to 5 bases and at J to 1 base, leaving 3 bases not matched to a gene. The CDR3 is 16 amino acids. Germline CDR1 LNHDA, CDR2 SQIVND (reference sequence). CDR3 amino acids: CASSRTSGASYNEQFF. CDR3 nucleotide sequence: TGTGCCAGTAGTCGGACTAGCGGGGCTTCCTACAATGAGCAGTTCTTC.

This clonotype has only a few counts. The V gene is TRBV20-1, the J gene TRBJ2-3; the match to TRBD2 covers 10 bases. CDR3 length: 15 amino acids. The germline CDR1 and CDR2 sequences are DFQATT and SNEGSKA (reference sequence). J was trimmed by 3 bases and V by 3 bases; bases with no gene match: 6. CDR3 nucleotides: TGCAGTGCTAGGAAAACTAGCGGGATAACAGATACGCAGTATTTT. Translating gives CSARKTSGITDTQYF.

The J gene is TRBJ2-1, the V gene TRBV11-3, with D unclear. Trimming cost V 4 bases and J 7 bases, with 8 bases left between them. The CDR3 is 12 amino acids. Germline V gene lookup returns CDR1 SGHNT and CDR2 YENEEA. CDR3 nucleotides: TGTGCCAGCAGCTCCCTGGGGAATGAGCAGTTCTTC. It yields the protein CASSSLGNEQFF.

There are a few counts of this clonotype. Written as DNA, the CDR3 is TGCAGTGCTAGAGATCGGGAGGGAACTAACTATGGCTACACCTTC. This gives the protein CSARDREGTNYGYTF. The rearrangement links TRBV20-1 to TRBJ1-2; D remains ambiguous. This CDR3 comprises 15 residues. Deletions cut 0 bases from V and 0 bases from J, with 11 bases between. Germline CDR1 reads DFQATT; CDR2 reads SNEGSKA (reference sequence).

This clonotype occurred a few times. The chain recombines TRBV7-8 with TRBJ2-1, with D uncertain. With 0 bases removed from V and 0 bases from J, the gap between germline ends came to 12 bases. The CDR3 has 17 residues. Per germline, CDR1 SGHVS and CDR2 FQNEAQ. CDR3 bases: TGTGCCAGCAGCTTAGCCGGAGCGACAAGCTCCTACAATGAGCAGTTCTTC. It codes for CASSLAGATSSYNEQFF.

This clonotype was observed a handful of times. V and J are TRBV10-3 and TRBJ1-6; D is uncertain. The germline gives CDR1 ENHRY, CDR2 SYGVKD. Trimming removed 6 bases at V and 9 bases at J, with 12 bases between. CDR3 length: 13 amino acids. The CDR3 nucleotides read TGTGCCATCAGCGGGAATCATCGTTCACCCCTCCACTTT. Translating gives CAISGNHRSPLHF.

Sample share makes this clonotype medium-sized. The chain is built from TRBV20-1 and TRBJ1-5; maybe TRBD1 (6 bases). This CDR3 comprises 13 residues. Germline V lookup: CDR1 DFQATT, CDR2 SNEGSKA (reference sequence). V lost 3 bases, J lost 6 bases, and 12 bases lay in between. Here the CDR3 reads CSASNRVGQPQHF. Here the CDR3 DNA reads TGCAGTGCTAGTAACAGGGTAGGTCAGCCCCAGCATTTT.

This chain connects TRBV2 to TRBJ1-5; D might be TRBD1 (6 bases). The germline CDR1 and CDR2 sequences are SNHLY and FYNNEI. This CDR3 region has 13 residues. The germline V and J ends were trimmed by 8 bases and 7 bases, with 15 bases remaining between them. CDR3 region: CASGRGSGQPQHF. The DNA of the CDR3 is TGTGCCAGCGGCAGGGGATCAGGGCAGCCCCAGCATTTT.

This rearrangement joins TRBV6-2 or TRBV6-3 to TRBJ1-1, with D possibly being TRBD1 (5 bases). The CDR3 runs 14 residues. V shed 4 bases and J shed 1 base, with 10 bases lying between them. Germline CDR1 MNHEY, CDR2 SVGEGT. CDR3 in DNA: TGTGCCAGCAGTTTGCGACAGCGGAACACTGAAGCTTTCTTT. Its translation: CASSLRQRNTEAFF.

This clonotype has only a few counts. The chain links TRBV20-1 to TRBJ2-7, with a weak D call TRBD2 (6 bases). Germline CDR1 and CDR2: DFQATT and SNEGSKA (reference sequence). The CDR3 sequence is 15 residues long. The V end lost 6 bases, the J end lost 2 bases, and 20 bases lay between the germline ends. The CDR3 loop reads CSAAPLGRGPYEQYF. CDR3 nucleotide sequence: TGCAGTGCCGCGCCCCTTGGGCGGGGTCCCTACGAGCAGTACTTC.

The chain uses TRBV4-3 and TRBJ2-1; D not resolved. V gave up 3 bases and J gave up 6 bases, with 21 bases separating them. CDR3 size: 17 residues. In germline, CDR1 is LGHNA, CDR2 YSLEER. The CDR3 sequence: CASSQAAMETSPNEQFF. The CDR3 region has the DNA TGCGCCAGCAGCCAGGCAGCAATGGAGACCTCACCCAATGAGCAGTTCTTC.

This chain connects TRBV10-2 to TRBJ2-5, with D possibly matching TRBD1 (6 bases). The CDR3 sequence is 13 residues long. Germline V gene lookup returns CDR1 WSHSY and CDR2 SAAADI. Trimming shortened V by 6 bases and J by 0 bases, and 8 bases separated the two germline ends. The CDR3 coding sequence is TGCGCCAGCAGGGACAGCGACCAAGAGACCCAGTACTTC. Its protein product is CASRDSDQETQYF.

The rearrangement joins TRBV6-2 or TRBV6-3 to TRBJ2-7; D is perhaps TRBD2 (5 bases). The CDR3 is 12 amino acids. Trimming took 5 bases from V and 4 from J, leaving 9 bases between them. Germline V gene data show CDR1 as MNHEY and CDR2 as SVGEGT. CDR3 amino acids: CASSLTSYEQYF. CDR3 DNA: TGTGCCAGCAGTCTTACTAGTTACGAGCAGTACTTC.